The source of this T cell receptor beta chain is a study of spatial heterogeneity in lung cancer. Study background: More than nine raw reads, on average, carried each unique TCR and UMI combination. Findings and caveats of the study: Higher tumor mutation counts went along with higher counts of expanded intratumoral alpha and beta TCRs.

Every TCR cDNA molecule bore a unique molecular identifier. TCRdb redid the calling of the 5' RACE reads with MiXCR, one entry per CDR3 protein. The data show approximately 5,000 distinct CDR3 sequences, approximately 22% seen once. CDR3 length equals 15 residues. The junction had 8 bases not matched to a gene; V was cut back by 5 bases and J by 6 bases. Germline CDR1 SSHAT, CDR2 FNYEAQ (reference sequence). Time point: sample taken at primary tumor resection. 72 TRACERx patients with early, untreated non-small cell lung cancer donated samples. From tumor, nontumor lung or frozen PBMC, whole RNA was taken unsorted for sequencing. Sample share makes this clonotype medium-sized. Its target is unknown.

This material consisted of lung tumor tissue, taken at surgery. J is TRBJ2-2 and V is TRBV7-7; 8 bases are shared with TRBD1. This TCR was sampled from a male donor with early-stage non-small cell lung cancer. The CDR3 spells CASSKTGAPAGELFF. Here the CDR3 DNA reads TGTGCCAGCAGCAAGACAGGGGCTCCCGCCGGGGAGCTGTTTTTT.